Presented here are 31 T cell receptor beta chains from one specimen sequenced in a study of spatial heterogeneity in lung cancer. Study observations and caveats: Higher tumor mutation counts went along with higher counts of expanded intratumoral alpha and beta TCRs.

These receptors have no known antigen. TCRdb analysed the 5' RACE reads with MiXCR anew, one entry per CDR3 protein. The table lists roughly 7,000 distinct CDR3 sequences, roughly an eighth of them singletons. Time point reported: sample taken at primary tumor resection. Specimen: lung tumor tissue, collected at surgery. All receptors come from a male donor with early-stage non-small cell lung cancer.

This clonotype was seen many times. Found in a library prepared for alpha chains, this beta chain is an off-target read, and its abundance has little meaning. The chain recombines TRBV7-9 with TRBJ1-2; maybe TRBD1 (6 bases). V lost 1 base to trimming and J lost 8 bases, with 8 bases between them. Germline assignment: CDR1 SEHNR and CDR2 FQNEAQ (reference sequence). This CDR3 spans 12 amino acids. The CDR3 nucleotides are TGTGCCAGCAGCTTAGACAGGGCAGGCTACACCTTC. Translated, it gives CASSLDRAGYTF.

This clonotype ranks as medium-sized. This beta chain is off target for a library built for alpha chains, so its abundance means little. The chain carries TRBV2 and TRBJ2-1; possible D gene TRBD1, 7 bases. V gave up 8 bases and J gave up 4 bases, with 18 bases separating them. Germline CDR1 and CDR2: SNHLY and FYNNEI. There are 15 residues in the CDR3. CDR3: CASSRQGGDYNEQFF. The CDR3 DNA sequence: TGTGCCAGCTCCAGACAGGGCGGGGATTACAATGAGCAGTTCTTC.

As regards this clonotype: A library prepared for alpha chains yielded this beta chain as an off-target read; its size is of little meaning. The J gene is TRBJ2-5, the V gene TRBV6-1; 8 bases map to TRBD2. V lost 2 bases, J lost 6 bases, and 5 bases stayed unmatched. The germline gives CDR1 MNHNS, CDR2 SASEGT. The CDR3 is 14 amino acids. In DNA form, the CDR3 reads TGTGCCAGCAGTGAAATGGCGGGGGGCCAGACCCAGTACTTC. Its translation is CASSEMAGGQTQYF.

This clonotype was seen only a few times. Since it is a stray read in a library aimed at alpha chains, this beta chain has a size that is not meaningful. Written as DNA, the CDR3 is TGTGCCAGCAGTTTAGCGGGAGCGAACACCGGGGAGCTGTTTTTT. Protein sequence: CASSLAGANTGELFF. The chain uses TRBV12-3 or TRBV12-4 and TRBJ2-2, with a weak D call TRBD2 (5 bases). The V and J ends lost 0 bases and 0 bases respectively, with 5 bases between them. The CDR3 is 15 residues long.

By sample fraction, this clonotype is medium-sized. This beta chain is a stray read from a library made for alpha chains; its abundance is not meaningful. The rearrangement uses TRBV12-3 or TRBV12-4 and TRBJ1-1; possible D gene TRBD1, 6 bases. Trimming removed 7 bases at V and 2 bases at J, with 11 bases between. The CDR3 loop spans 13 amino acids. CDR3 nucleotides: TGTGCCAGCATGTCAGGGGCTAACACTGAAGCTTTCTTT. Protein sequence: CASMSGANTEAFF.

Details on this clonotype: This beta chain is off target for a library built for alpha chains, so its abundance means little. The CDR3: CASSLSGTGNTEAFF. The CDR3 DNA sequence: TGTGCCAGCAGTCTAAGCGGGACAGGGAACACTGAAGCTTTCTTT. The chain has TRBV27 and TRBJ1-1; 8 bases match TRBD1. This CDR3 has 15 residues. V lost 5 bases to trimming and J lost 1 base; unmatched junction nucleotides: 6. From germline, CDR1 is MNHEY and CDR2 SMNVEV (reference sequence).

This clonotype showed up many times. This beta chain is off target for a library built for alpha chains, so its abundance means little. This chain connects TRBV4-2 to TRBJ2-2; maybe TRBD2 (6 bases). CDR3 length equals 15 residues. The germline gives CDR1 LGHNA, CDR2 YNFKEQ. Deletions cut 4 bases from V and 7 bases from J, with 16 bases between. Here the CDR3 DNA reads TGTGCCAGCAGCCCCCCGCGCGGAGGGGACGGGGAGCTGTTTTTT. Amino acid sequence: CASSPPRGGDGELFF.

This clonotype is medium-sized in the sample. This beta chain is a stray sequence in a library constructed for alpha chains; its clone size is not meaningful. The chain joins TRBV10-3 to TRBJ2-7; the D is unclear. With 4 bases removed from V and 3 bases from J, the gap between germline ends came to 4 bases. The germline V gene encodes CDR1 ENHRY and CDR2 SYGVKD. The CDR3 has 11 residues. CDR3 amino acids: CAISGGYEQYF. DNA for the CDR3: TGTGCCATCAGTGGCGGCTACGAGCAGTACTTC.

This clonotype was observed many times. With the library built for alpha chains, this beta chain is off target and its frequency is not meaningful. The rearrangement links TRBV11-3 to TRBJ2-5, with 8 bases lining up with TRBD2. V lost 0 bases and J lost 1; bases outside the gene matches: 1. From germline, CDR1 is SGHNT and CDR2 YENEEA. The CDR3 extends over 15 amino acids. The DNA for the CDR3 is TGTGCCAGCAGCTTAGATACTAGCGGCCAAGAGACCCAGTACTTC. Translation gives CASSLDTSGQETQYF.

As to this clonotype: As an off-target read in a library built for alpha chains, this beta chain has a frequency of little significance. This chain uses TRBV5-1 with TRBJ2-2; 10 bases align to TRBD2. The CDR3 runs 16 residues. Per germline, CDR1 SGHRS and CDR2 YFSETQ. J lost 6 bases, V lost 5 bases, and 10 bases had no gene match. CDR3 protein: CASRPTGTSDSGELFF. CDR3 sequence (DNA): TGCGCCAGCAGGCCGACCGGGACTAGCGACTCCGGGGAGCTGTTTTTT.

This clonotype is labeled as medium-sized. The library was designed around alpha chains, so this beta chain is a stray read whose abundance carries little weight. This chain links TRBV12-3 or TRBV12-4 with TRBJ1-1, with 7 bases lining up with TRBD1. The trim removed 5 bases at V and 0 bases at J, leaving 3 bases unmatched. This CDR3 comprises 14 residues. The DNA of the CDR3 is TGTGCCAGCAGTGTGACAGGGTTGAACACTGAAGCTTTCTTT. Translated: CASSVTGLNTEAFF.

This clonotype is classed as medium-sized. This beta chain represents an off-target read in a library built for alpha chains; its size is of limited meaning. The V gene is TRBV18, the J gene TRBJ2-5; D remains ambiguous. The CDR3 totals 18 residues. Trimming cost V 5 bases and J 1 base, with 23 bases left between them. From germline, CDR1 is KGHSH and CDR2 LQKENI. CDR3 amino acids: CASSEDRVNFPLQETQYF. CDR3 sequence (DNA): TGTGCCAGCTCAGAGGACCGGGTAAACTTTCCCCTCCAAGAGACCCAGTACTTC.

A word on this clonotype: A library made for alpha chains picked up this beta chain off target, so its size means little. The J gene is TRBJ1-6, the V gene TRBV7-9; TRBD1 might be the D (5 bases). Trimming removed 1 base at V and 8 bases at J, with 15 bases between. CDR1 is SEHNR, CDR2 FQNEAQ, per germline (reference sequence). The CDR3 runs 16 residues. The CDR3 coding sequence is TGTGCCAGCAGCTTAGGTCGGCGGACACGGGATTCACCCCTCCACTTT. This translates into CASSLGRRTRDSPLHF.

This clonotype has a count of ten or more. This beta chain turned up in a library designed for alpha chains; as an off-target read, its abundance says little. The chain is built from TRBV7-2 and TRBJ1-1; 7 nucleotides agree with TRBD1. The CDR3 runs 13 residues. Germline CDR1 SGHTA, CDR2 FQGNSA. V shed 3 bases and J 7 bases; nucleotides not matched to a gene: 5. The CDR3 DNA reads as TGTGCCAGCAGCTTCTTCCGGGACAGTGAAGCTTTCTTT. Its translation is CASSFFRDSEAFF.

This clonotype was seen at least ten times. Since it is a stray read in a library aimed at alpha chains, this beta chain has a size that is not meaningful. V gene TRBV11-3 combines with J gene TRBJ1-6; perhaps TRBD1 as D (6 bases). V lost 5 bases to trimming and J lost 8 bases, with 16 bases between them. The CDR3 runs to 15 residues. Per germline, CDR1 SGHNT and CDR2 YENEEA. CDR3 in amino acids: CASSVLQGTDSPLHF. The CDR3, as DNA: TGTGCCAGCAGCGTTTTACAGGGAACGGATTCACCCCTCCACTTT.

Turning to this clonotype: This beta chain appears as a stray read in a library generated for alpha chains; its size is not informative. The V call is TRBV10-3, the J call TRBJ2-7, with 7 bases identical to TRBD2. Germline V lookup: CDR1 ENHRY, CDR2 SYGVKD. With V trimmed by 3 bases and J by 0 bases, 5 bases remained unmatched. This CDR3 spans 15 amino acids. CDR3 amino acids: CAISDDGRPSYEQYF. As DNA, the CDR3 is TGTGCCATCAGTGATGACGGGAGGCCCTCCTACGAGCAGTACTTC.

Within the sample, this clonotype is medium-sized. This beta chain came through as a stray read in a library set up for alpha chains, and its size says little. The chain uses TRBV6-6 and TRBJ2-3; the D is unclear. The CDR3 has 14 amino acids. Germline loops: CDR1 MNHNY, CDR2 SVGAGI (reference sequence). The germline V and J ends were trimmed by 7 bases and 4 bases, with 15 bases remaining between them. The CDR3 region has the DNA TGTGCCAGCAATAATTTTTATAGGGCAGATACGCAGTATTTT. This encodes CASNNFYRADTQYF.

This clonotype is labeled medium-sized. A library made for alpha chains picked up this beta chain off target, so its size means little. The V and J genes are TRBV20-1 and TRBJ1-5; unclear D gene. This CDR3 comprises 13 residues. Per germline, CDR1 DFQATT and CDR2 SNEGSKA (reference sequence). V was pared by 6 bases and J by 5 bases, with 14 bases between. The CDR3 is CSARTRPHQPQHF. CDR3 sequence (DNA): TGCAGTGCGAGAACACGGCCTCATCAGCCCCAGCATTTT.

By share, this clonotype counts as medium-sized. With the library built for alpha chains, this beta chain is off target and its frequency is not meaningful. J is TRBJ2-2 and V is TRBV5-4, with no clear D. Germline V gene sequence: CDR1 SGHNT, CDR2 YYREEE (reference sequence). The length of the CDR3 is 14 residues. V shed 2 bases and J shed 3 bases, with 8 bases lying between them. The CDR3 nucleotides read TGTGCCAGCAGCTTAGGGCAGGACACCGGGGAGCTGTTTTTT. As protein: CASSLGQDTGELFF.

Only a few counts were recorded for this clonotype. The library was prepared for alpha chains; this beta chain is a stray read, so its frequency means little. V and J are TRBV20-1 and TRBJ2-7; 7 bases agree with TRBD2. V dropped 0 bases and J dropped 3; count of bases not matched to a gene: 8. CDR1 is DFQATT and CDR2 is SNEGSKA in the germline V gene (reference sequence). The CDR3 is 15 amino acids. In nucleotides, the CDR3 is TGCAGTGCTAGAGAATCGGGTAGCGGGCGCTACGAGCAGTACTTC. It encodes CSARESGSGRYEQYF.

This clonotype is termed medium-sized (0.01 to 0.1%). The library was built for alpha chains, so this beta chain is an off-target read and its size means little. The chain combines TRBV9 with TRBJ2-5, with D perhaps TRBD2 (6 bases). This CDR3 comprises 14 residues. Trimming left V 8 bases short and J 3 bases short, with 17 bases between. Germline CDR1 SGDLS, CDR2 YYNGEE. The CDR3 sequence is CARRGCRAKETQYF. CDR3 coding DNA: TGTGCCAGACGGGGGTGTAGGGCGAAAGAGACCCAGTACTTC.

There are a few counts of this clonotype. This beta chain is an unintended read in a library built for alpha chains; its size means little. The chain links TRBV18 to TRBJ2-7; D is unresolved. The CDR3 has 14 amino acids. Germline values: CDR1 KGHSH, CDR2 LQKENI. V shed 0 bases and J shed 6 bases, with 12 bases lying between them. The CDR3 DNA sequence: TGTGCCAGCTCACCACCGGGCAGCTTCGGCGAGCAGTACTTC. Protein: CASSPPGSFGEQYF.

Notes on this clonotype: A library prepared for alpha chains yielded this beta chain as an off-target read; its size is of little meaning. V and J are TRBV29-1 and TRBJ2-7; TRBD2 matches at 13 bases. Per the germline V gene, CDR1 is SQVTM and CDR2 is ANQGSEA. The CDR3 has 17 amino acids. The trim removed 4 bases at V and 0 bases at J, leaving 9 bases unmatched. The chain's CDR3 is CSVAGTSGTLSSYEQYF. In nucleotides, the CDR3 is TGCAGCGTTGCCGGGACTAGCGGGACCTTGAGCTCCTACGAGCAGTACTTC.

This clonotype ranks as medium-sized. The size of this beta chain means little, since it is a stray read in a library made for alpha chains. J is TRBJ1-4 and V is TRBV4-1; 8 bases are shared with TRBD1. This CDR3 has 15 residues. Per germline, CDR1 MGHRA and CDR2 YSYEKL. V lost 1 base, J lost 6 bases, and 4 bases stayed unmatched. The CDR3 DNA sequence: TGCGCCAGCAGCCAAGGACAGGGGACGGATGAAAAACTGTTTTTT. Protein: CASSQGQGTDEKLFF.

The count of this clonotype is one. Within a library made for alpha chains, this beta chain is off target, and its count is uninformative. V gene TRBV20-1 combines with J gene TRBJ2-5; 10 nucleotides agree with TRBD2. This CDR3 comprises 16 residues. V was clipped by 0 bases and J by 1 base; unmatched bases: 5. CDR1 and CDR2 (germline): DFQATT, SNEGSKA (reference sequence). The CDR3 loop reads CSARDAVAGGQETQYF. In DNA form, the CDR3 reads TGCAGTGCTAGAGATGCGGTAGCGGGAGGCCAAGAGACCCAGTACTTC.

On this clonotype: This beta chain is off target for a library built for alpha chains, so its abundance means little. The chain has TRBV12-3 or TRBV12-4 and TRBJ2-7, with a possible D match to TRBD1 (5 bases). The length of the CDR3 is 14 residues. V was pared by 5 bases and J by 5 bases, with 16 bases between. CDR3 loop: CASSPLGRENEQYF. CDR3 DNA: TGTGCCAGCAGTCCGCTCGGCAGGGAAAACGAGCAGTACTTC.

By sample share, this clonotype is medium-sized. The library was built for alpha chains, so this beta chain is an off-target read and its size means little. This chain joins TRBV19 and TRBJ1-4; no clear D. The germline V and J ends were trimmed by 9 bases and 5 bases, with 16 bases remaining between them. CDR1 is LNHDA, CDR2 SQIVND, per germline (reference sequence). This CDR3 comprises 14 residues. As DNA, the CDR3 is TGTGCCAGCCGTGTGGGCTCCGGGAATGAAAAACTGTTTTTT. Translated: CASRVGSGNEKLFF.

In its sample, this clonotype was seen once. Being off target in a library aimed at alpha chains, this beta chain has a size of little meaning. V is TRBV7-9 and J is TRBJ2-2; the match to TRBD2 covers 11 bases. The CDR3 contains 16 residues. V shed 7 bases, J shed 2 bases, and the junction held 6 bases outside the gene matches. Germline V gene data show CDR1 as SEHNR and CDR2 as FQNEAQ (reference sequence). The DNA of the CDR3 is TGTGCCAGCACCACTAGCGGGGGCCTTAACACCGGGGAGCTGTTTTTT. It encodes CASTTSGGLNTGELFF.

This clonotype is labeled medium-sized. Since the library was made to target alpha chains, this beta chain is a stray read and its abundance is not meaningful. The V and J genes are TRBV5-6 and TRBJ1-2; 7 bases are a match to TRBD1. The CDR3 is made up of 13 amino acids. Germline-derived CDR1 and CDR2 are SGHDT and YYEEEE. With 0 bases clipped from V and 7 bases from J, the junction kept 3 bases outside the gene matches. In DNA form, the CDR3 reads TGTGCCAGCAGCTTGGCAGGGGGTGGTGGCTACACCTTC. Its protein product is CASSLAGGGGYTF.

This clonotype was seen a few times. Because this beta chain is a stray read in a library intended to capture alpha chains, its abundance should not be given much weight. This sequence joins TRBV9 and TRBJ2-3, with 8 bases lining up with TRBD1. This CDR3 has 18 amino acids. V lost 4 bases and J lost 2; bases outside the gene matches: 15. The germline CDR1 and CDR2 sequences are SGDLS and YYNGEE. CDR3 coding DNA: TGTGCCAGCAGCCCTGGGAGGAGCAGGGGGCAGCTCACAGATACGCAGTATTTT. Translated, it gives CASSPGRSRGQLTDTQYF.

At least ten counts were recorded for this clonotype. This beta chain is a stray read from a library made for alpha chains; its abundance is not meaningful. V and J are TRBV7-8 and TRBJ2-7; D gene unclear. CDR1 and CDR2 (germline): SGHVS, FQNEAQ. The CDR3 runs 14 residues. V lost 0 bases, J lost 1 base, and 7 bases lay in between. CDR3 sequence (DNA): TGTGCCAGCAGCTTAGCAACATTGTCCTACGAGCAGTACTTC. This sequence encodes CASSLATLSYEQYF. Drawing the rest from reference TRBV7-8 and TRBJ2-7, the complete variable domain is GAGVSQSPRYKVAKRGQDVALRCDPISGHVSLFWYQQALGQGPEFLTYFQNEAQLDKSGLPSDRFFAERPEGSVSTLKIQRTQQEDSAVYLCASSLATLSYEQYFGPGTRLTVT.